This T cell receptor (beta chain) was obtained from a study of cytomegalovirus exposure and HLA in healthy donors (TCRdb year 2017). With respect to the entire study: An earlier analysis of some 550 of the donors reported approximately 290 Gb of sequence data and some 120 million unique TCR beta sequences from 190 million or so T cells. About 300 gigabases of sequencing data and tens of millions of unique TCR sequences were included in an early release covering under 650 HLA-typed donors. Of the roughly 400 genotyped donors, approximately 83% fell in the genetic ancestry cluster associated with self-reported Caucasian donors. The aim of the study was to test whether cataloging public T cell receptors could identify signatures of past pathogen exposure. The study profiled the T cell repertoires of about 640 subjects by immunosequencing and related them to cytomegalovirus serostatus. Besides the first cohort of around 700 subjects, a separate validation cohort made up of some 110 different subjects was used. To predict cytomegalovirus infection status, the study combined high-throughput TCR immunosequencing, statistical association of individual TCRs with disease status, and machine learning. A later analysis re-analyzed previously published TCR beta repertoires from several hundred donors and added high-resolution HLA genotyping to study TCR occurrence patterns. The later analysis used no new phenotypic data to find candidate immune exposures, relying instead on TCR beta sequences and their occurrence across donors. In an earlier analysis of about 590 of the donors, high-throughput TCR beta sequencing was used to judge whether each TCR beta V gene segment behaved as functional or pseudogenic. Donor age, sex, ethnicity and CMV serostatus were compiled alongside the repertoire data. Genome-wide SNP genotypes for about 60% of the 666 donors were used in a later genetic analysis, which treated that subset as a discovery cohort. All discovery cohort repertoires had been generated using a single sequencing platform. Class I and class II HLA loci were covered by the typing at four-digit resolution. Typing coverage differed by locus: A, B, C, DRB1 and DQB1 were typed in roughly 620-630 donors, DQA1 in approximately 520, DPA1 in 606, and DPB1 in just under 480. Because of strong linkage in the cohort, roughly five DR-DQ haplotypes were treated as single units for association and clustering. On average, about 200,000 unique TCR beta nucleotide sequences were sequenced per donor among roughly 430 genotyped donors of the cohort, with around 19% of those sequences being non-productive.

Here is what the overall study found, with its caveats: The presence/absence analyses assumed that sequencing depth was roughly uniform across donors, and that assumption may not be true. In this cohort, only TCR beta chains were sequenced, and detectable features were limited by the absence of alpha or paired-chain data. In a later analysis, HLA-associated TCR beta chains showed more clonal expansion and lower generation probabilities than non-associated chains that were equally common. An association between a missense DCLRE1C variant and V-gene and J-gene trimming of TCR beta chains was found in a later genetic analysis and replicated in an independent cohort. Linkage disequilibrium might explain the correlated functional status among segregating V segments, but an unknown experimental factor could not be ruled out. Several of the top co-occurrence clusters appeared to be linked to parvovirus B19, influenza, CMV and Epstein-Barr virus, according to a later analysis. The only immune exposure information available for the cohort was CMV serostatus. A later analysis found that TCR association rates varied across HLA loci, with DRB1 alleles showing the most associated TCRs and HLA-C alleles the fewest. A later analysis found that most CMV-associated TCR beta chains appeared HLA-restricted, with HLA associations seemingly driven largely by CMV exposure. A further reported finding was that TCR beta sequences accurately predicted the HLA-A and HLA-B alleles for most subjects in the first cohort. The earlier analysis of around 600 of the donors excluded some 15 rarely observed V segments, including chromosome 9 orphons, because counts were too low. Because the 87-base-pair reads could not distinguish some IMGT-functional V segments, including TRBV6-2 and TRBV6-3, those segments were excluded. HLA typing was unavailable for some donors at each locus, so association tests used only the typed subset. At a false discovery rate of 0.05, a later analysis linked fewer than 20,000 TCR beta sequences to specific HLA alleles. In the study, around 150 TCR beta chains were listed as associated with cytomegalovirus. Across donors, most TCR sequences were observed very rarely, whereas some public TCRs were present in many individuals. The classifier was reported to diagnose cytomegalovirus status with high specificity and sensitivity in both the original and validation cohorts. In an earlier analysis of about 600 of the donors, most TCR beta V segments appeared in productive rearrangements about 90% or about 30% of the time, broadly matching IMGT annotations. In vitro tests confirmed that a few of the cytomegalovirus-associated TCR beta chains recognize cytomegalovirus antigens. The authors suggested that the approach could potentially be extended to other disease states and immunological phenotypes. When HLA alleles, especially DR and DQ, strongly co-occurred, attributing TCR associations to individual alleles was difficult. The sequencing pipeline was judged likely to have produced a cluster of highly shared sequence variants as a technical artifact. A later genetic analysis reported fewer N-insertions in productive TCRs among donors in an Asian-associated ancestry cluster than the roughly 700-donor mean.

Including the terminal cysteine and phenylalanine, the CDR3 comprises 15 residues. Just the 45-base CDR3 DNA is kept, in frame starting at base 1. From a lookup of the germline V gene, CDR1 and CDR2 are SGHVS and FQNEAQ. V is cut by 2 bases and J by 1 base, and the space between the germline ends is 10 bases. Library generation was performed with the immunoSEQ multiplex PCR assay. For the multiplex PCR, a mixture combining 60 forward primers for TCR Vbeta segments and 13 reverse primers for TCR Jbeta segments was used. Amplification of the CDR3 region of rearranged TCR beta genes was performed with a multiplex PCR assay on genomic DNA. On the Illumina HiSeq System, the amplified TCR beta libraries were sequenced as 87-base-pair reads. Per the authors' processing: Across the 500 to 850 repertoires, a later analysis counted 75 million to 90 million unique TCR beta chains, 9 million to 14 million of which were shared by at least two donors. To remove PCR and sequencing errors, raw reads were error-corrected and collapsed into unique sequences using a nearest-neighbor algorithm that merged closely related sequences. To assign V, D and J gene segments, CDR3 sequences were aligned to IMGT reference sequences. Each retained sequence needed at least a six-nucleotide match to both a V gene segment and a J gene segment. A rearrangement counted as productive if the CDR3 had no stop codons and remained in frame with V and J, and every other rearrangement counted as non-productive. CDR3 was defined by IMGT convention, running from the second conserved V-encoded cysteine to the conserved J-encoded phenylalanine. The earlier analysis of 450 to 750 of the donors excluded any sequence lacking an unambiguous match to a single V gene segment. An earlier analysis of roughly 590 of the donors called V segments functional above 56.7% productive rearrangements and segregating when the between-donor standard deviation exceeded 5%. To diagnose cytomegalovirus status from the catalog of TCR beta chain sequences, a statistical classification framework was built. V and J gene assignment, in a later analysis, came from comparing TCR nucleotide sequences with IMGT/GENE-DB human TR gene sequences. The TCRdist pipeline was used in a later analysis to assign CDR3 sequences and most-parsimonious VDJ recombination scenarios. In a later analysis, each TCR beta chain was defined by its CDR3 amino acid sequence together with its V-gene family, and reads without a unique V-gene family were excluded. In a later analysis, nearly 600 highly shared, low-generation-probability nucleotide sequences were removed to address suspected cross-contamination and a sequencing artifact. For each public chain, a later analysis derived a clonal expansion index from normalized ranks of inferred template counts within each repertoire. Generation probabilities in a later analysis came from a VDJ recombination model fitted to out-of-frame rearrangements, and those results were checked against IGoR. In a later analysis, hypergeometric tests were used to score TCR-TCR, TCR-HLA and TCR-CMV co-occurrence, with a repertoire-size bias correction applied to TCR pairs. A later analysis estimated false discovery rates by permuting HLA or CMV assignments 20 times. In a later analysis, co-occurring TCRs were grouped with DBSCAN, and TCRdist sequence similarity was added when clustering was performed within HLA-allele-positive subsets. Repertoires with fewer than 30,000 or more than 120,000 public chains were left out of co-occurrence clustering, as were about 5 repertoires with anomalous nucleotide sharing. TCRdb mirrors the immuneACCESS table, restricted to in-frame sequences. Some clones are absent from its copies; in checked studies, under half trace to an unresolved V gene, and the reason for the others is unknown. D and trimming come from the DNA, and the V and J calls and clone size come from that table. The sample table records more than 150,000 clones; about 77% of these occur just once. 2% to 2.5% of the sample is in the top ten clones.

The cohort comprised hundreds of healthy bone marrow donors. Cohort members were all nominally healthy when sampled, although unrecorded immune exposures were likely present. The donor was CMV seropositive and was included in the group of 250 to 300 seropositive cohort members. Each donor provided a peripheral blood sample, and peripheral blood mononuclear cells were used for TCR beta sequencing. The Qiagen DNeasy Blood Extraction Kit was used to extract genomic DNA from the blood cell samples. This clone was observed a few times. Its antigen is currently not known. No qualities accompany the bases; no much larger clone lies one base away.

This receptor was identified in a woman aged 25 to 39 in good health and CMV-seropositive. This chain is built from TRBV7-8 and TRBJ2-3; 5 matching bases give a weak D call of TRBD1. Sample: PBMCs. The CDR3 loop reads CASSLQGTRTDTQYF. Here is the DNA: TGTGCCAGCAGCTTACAGGGTACCCGCACAGATACGCAGTATTTT. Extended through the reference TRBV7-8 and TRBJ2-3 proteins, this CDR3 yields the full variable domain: GAGVSQSPRYKVAKRGQDVALRCDPISGHVSLFWYQQALGQGPEFLTYFQNEAQLDKSGLPSDRFFAERPEGSVSTLKIQRTQQEDSAVYLCASSLQGTRTDTQYFGPGTRLTVL.